This TCR beta chain emerged from a study of control samples from healthy donors and cancer patients. V shed 0 bases and J shed 0 bases, with 9 bases lying between them. In germline, CDR1 is SGHTA, CDR2 FQGTGA. The CDR3 extends over 15 amino acids. Produced via immunoSEQ multiplex PCR; TCRdb's table is partial and in-frame only. The sample yields about 44,000 clones, over 75% seen once. The TCR was taken from a woman aged 60-75 years with lung cancer. The gene calls are TRBV7-3 and TRBJ2-7; D is unresolved. Sequenced: PBMCs. CDR3 DNA sequence: TGTGCCAGCAGCTTAACCAGCGAGAGCTCCTACGAGCAGTACTTC. Protein: CASSLTSESSYEQYF.